This entry lists 22 T cell receptor beta chains sequenced from one sample in a study of T cells expressing NK-cell markers. TCRdb reanalyzed the 5' RACE reads, giving one entry per CDR3 protein sequence and no DNA. The table lists around 550,000 distinct CDR3 sequences. The sequenced sample consisted of blood T cells: a sorted CD56 or NKG2C T cell subset, CD4+ or CD8+ T cells, or bulk PBMC T cells (not recorded which). These receptors were taken from a man younger than 35 in good health.

The V gene is TRBV15, the J gene TRBJ2-5; checking the TCRdb D call of TRBD1 is not possible without DNA. This CDR3 has 18 amino acids. Germline V lookup: CDR1 LNHNV, CDR2 YYDKDF (reference sequence). CDR3 sequence reads: CATSRNDAGHQGSETQYF.

The chain combines TRBV10-3 with TRBJ1-2; TCRdb returns TRBD1, unconfirmable since there is no DNA. This CDR3 has 16 amino acids. In germline, CDR1 is ENHRY, CDR2 SYGVKD. The CDR3 sequence is CAISEEVQENARGYTF.

The rearrangement links TRBV3-1 to TRBJ2-5; the D call of TRBD2 rests on TCRdb alone, since no DNA is present to check it. From germline, CDR1 is LGHDT and CDR2 YNNKEL (reference sequence). This CDR3 is built from 14 residues. This CDR3 is CASSQPGLGETQYF.

This chain joins TRBV24-1 and TRBJ2-1. Germline values: CDR1 KGHDR, CDR2 SFDVKD. This CDR3 has 14 amino acids. The CDR3: CATSDLKENNEQFF.

The chain employs TRBV12-3 or TRBV12-4 and TRBJ1-2; TCRdb selects TRBD1, and the lack of DNA leaves this call unchecked. This CDR3 spans 15 amino acids. This CDR3 reads CASSLSVWTDYGYTF.

This chain links TRBV10-3 with TRBJ2-5; TCRdb reports TRBD1, a call that lacks DNA to check it against. CDR1 and CDR2 (germline): ENHRY, SYGVKD. The CDR3 runs 14 residues. CDR3 protein: CAISDPDSRETQYF.

CDR3 loop: CASSAGTGSGELFF. The rearrangement joins TRBV2 to TRBJ2-2; TCRdb gives TRBD1 as the D gene, but with no DNA this cannot be confirmed. Per the germline V gene, CDR1 is SNHLY and CDR2 is FYNNEI. This CDR3 comprises 14 residues. The variable domain in full, with the rest retrieved from reference TRBV2 and TRBJ2-2, is EPEVTQTPSHQVTQMGQEVILRCVPISNHLYFYWYRQILGQKVEFLVSFYNNEISEKSEIFDDQFSVERPDGSNFTLKIRSTKLEDSAMYFCASSAGTGSGELFFGEGSRLTVL.

The V and J genes are TRBV20-1 and TRBJ2-7; the D call from TCRdb, TRBD2, cannot be confirmed without DNA. The CDR3 runs 14 residues. CDR1 and CDR2 (germline): DFQATT, SNEGSKA (reference sequence). The CDR3 loop is CSARALTRTSEQYF.

The chain uses TRBV6-6 and TRBJ2-7. CDR1 and CDR2 from the germline V gene are MNHNY and SVGAGI (reference sequence). The CDR3 totals 13 residues. CDR3 protein: CASRGSATYEQYF.

The chain combines TRBV2 with TRBJ1-4; checking the TCRdb D call of TRBD1 is not possible without DNA. This CDR3 is built from 14 residues. CDR1 SNHLY and CDR2 FYNNEI come from the germline V gene. The CDR3 loop reads CASSEEQGNEKLFF.

The chain combines TRBV6-2 or TRBV6-3 with TRBJ2-3; TCRdb designates TRBD1, a call that cannot be tested without DNA. The CDR3 runs 12 residues. The germline V gene has CDR1 MNHEY and CDR2 SVGEGT. The CDR3 loop reads CASKGTPDTQYF.

The chain uses TRBV7-2 and TRBJ2-2; TCRdb lists TRBD1, though no DNA is available to test this call. Germline V gives CDR1 SGHTA, CDR2 FQGNSA. There are 16 residues in the CDR3. This CDR3 reads CASSFTGIIGSGELFF.

This chain connects TRBV19 to TRBJ2-5; absent DNA, TCRdb's TRBD1 call cannot be checked. There are 13 residues in the CDR3. The germline gives CDR1 LNHDA, CDR2 SQIVND (reference sequence). The CDR3 protein is CASSTTGAETQYF.

The V and J genes are TRBV7-9 and TRBJ2-1; TCRdb reports TRBD1, a call that lacks DNA to check it against. The CDR3 has 16 residues. CDR1 is SEHNR, CDR2 FQNEAQ, per germline (reference sequence). The CDR3 sequence: CASSSTGTGKFYEQFF. Variable domain in full (rest from reference TRBV7-9 and TRBJ2-1): DTGVSQNPRHKITKRGQNVTFRCDPISEHNRLYWYRQTLGQGPEFLTYFQNEAQLEKSRLLSDRFSAERPKGSFSTLEIQRTEQGDSAMYLCASSSTGTGKFYEQFFGPGTRLTVL.

V usage is TRBV7-2 and J usage is TRBJ2-2; the TCRdb call, TRBD2, lacks DNA for checking. This CDR3 spans 16 amino acids. CDR1 SGHTA and CDR2 FQGNSA come from the germline V gene. The CDR3 is CASSEGTSGQTGELFF.

The rearrangement joins TRBV12-3 or TRBV12-4 to TRBJ2-7; TCRdb designates TRBD2, a call that cannot be tested without DNA. This CDR3 has 14 amino acids. The CDR3 region is CASREAGGPPRQYF.

This rearrangement joins TRBV7-8 to TRBJ2-3; the D call from TCRdb, TRBD1, cannot be confirmed without DNA. Germline-derived CDR1 and CDR2 are SGHVS and FQNEAQ. CDR3 length: 15 amino acids. CDR3 sequence: CATAPRRQSTDTQYF.

The chain carries TRBV3-1 and TRBJ1-2. Looked up from germline, CDR1 is LGHDT and CDR2 is YNNKEL (reference sequence). The CDR3 totals 16 residues. The CDR3 spells CASSHRGGAGDYGYTF.

The rearrangement joins TRBV5-1 to TRBJ2-7; the D call from TCRdb, TRBD1, cannot be confirmed without DNA. The CDR3 length is 15 residues. Germline V CDR1 and CDR2: SGHRS, YFSETQ. CDR3 protein: CASSLEDVPVYEQYF. Supplemented by reference TRBV5-1 and TRBJ2-7, the full variable domain reads KAGVTQTPRYLIKTRGQQVTLSCSPISGHRSVSWYQQTPGQGLQFLFEYFSETQRNKGNFPGRFSGRQFSNSRSEMNVSTLELGDSALYLCASSLEDVPVYEQYFGPGTRLTVT.

This chain links TRBV9 with TRBJ2-3; without DNA, the TCRdb call of TRBD1 cannot be checked. Germline CDR1 is SGDLS and CDR2 is YYNGEE. The CDR3 extends over 16 amino acids. The CDR3 here is CASSVGVGRGTDTQYF.

The CDR3 protein is CASTPSGRANNEQFF. J is TRBJ2-1 and V is TRBV12-3 or TRBV12-4; with no DNA, the TCRdb D assignment of TRBD2 cannot be verified. This CDR3 spans 15 amino acids.

The chain joins TRBV27 to TRBJ1-2; TCRdb picks TRBD1, but there is no DNA to check that call. CDR3 length equals 15 residues. CDR1 is MNHEY and CDR2 is SMNVEV in the germline V gene (reference sequence). The CDR3 sequence is CASRSNGQGGYGYTF.